This T cell receptor (beta chain) was recorded in a study of T cells in Graves' hyperthyroidism and ophthalmopathy. Overall study findings and caveats: Patients with ophthalmopathy were separated from those with stable hyperthyroidism by a 13 V-J model.

This clonotype appeared many times. Its antigen remains unknown. Trimming removed 3 bases at V and 1 base at J, with 15 bases between. This CDR3 is 17 amino acids long. Looked up from germline, CDR1 is LGHDT and CDR2 is YNNKEL (reference sequence). Participants, patients aged 18 to 65, had newly diagnosed hyperthyroidism with a duration under 2 months. Uncontrolled infections, other autoimmune diseases, pregnancy or lactation led to exclusion of patients. PBMCs stemmed from 8.5 to 10 ml fresh peripheral blood. The TCR beta CDR3 regions underwent amplification using RNA transcripts as the source. Primed by the HTBI set, a first-round RT-PCR was run on the TCR CDR3. From the multiplex PCR reads, TCRdb called clonotypes with MiXCR, one entry per CDR3 protein. The table has 250,000 to 300,000 distinct CDR3 sequences, over 12% seen once.

Sequenced material: blood. This TCR was sampled from a woman in her forties or fifties with Graves' hyperthyroidism that later progressed to Graves' ophthalmopathy. The rearrangement joins TRBV3-1 to TRBJ2-2, with D possibly called TRBD1 or TRBD2 (6 bases each). The CDR3 nucleotides are TGTGCCAGCAGCCAGGAGGGGGACTTTAAGAACACCGGGGAGCTGTTTTTT. Translating gives CASSQEGDFKNTGELFF.